Listed below are T cell receptor beta chains from one sample, sequenced in a study of T cells in Graves' hyperthyroidism and ophthalmopathy. TCRdb called the multiplex PCR reads again in MiXCR, with one record for every CDR3 protein. The sample has hundreds of thousands of distinct CDR3 sequences, over 15% seen once. The sequencing input was blood. The origin of the receptors is a woman between 18 and 29 years old with Graves' ophthalmopathy. Both conserved end residues are part of each CDR3. Fields, in order: clone size, V gene, J gene, D gene, CDR3 protein, CDR3 DNA. D genes are given only for firm matches. The size field is filled for only some rows; it gives once, few, many or a size class.

clone_size: many; v_call: TRBV3-1; j_call: TRBJ1-2; d_call: .; cdr3_aa: CASSQAREDYGYTF; cdr3_nt: TGTGCCAGCAGCCAAGCCAGGGAAGACTATGGCTACACCTTC
clone_size: many; v_call: TRBV2; j_call: TRBJ1-5; d_call: .; cdr3_aa: CASREGSPPGPQHF; cdr3_nt: TGTGCCAGCAGGGAGGGGAGTCCCCCCGGGCCCCAGCATTTT
clone_size: many; v_call: TRBV2; j_call: TRBJ1-1; d_call: .; cdr3_aa: CASSVARGDTEAFF; cdr3_nt: TGTGCCAGCAGTGTTGCCAGGGGTGATACTGAAGCTTTCTTT
clone_size: few; v_call: TRBV4-2; j_call: TRBJ1-2; d_call: .; cdr3_aa: CASSLDPGATIYGYTF; cdr3_nt: TGTGCCAGCAGCCTGGATCCAGGGGCTACTATCTATGGCTACACCTTC
clone_size: few; v_call: TRBV29-1; j_call: TRBJ1-2; d_call: .; cdr3_aa: CSVSGGRYGYTF; cdr3_nt: TGCAGCGTTAGCGGCGGTCGGTATGGCTACACCTTC
clone_size: many; v_call: TRBV5-6; j_call: TRBJ1-2; d_call: .; cdr3_aa: CASSPGTHYGYTF; cdr3_nt: TGTGCCAGCAGCCCCGGGACACACTATGGCTACACCTTC
clone_size: .; v_call: TRBV10-3; j_call: TRBJ1-5; d_call: .; cdr3_aa: CAIRGTYNQPQHF; cdr3_nt: TGTGCCATCAGAGGGACTTACAATCAGCCCCAGCATTTT
clone_size: many; v_call: TRBV28; j_call: TRBJ2-1; d_call: .; cdr3_aa: CASSRGLHEQFF; cdr3_nt: TGTGCCAGCAGCCGGGGGTTGCATGAGCAGTTCTTC
clone_size: .; v_call: TRBV10-3; j_call: TRBJ2-7; d_call: TRBD2; cdr3_aa: CAISAPGLATYEQYF; cdr3_nt: TGTGCCATCAGTGCACCGGGACTAGCGACCTACGAGCAGTACTTC
clone_size: many; v_call: TRBV6-5; j_call: TRBJ1-1; d_call: .; cdr3_aa: CASSYSSGVGTEAFF; cdr3_nt: TGTGCCAGCAGTTACTCGTCAGGCGTAGGGACTGAAGCTTTCTTT
clone_size: few; v_call: TRBV20-1; j_call: TRBJ2-1; d_call: TRBD2; cdr3_aa: CSARDPSSGGRGYNEQFF; cdr3_nt: TGCAGTGCTAGAGATCCGTCTAGCGGGGGTAGGGGATACAATGAGCAGTTCTTC
clone_size: many; v_call: TRBV28; j_call: TRBJ2-2; d_call: TRBD2; cdr3_aa: CASSVGLAGGRRTGELFF; cdr3_nt: TGTGCCAGCAGTGTGGGACTAGCGGGAGGCCGTCGGACCGGGGAGCTGTTTTTT
clone_size: few; v_call: TRBV20-1; j_call: TRBJ2-4; d_call: TRBD2; cdr3_aa: CSAVPLAGAKNIQYF; cdr3_nt: TGCAGTGCCGTCCCACTAGCGGGGGCCAAAAACATTCAGTACTTC
clone_size: .; v_call: TRBV11-1; j_call: TRBJ2-4; d_call: TRBD1; cdr3_aa: CASSPGGGKNIQYF; cdr3_nt: TGTGCCAGCAGCCCAGGGGGCGGGAAAAACATTCAGTACTTC
clone_size: many; v_call: TRBV3-1; j_call: TRBJ1-2; d_call: .; cdr3_aa: CASSQQGTDYGYTF; cdr3_nt: TGTGCCAGCAGCCAACAGGGGACGGACTATGGCTACACCTTC
clone_size: .; v_call: TRBV4-1; j_call: TRBJ1-2; d_call: .; cdr3_aa: CASSQSGSNYGYTF; cdr3_nt: TGCGCCAGCAGCCAATCGGGCAGCAACTATGGCTACACCTTC
clone_size: many; v_call: TRBV13; j_call: TRBJ2-3; d_call: .; cdr3_aa: CASSLAGDRTDTQYF; cdr3_nt: TGTGCCAGCAGCCTCGCAGGGGATCGAACAGATACGCAGTATTTT
clone_size: .; v_call: TRBV4-1; j_call: TRBJ1-2; d_call: .; cdr3_aa: CASSQEGQIYGYTF; cdr3_nt: TGCGCCAGCAGCCAAGAAGGACAGATCTATGGCTACACCTTC
clone_size: many; v_call: TRBV11-2; j_call: TRBJ2-5; d_call: .; cdr3_aa: CASSPIGAAQETQYF; cdr3_nt: TGTGCCAGCAGCCCCATCGGGGCAGCTCAAGAGACCCAGTACTTC
clone_size: few; v_call: TRBV30; j_call: TRBJ2-1; d_call: .; cdr3_aa: CAWGTFNEQFF; cdr3_nt: TGTGCCTGGGGGACCTTCAATGAGCAGTTCTTC
clone_size: once; v_call: TRBV28; j_call: TRBJ2-3; d_call: TRBD2; cdr3_aa: CASSFGGREYF; cdr3_nt: TGTGCCAGCAGTTTTGGCGGGAGGGAGTATTTT
clone_size: few; v_call: TRBV4-2; j_call: TRBJ1-1; d_call: .; cdr3_aa: CASSPIGTEAFF; cdr3_nt: TGTGCCAGCAGCCCCATTGGCACTGAAGCTTTCTTT
clone_size: .; v_call: TRBV19; j_call: TRBJ2-7; d_call: .; cdr3_aa: CASSIAWGYEQYF; cdr3_nt: TGTGCCAGTAGTATTGCTTGGGGATACGAGCAGTACTTC
clone_size: many; v_call: TRBV24-1; j_call: TRBJ1-1; d_call: .; cdr3_aa: CATSDPQTSQAFF; cdr3_nt: TGTGCCACCAGTGACCCTCAGACAAGCCAGGCTTTCTTT
clone_size: many; v_call: TRBV7-3; j_call: TRBJ2-2; d_call: .; cdr3_aa: CASSWGHSTGELFF; cdr3_nt: TGTGCCAGCAGCTGGGGACACTCAACCGGGGAGCTGTTTTTT
clone_size: .; v_call: TRBV19; j_call: TRBJ1-1; d_call: TRBD1; cdr3_aa: CASRPRGDMNTEAFF; cdr3_nt: TGTGCCAGTAGACCCAGGGGGGACATGAACACTGAAGCTTTCTTT
clone_size: few; v_call: TRBV15; j_call: TRBJ2-3; d_call: .; cdr3_aa: CATSSKKYTDTQYF; cdr3_nt: TGTGCCACCAGCAGTAAAAAGTACACAGATACGCAGTATTTT
clone_size: many; v_call: TRBV2; j_call: TRBJ2-7; d_call: TRBD1; cdr3_aa: CASSETTGGFYEQYF; cdr3_nt: TGTGCCAGCAGTGAAACTACAGGGGGCTTCTACGAGCAGTACTTC